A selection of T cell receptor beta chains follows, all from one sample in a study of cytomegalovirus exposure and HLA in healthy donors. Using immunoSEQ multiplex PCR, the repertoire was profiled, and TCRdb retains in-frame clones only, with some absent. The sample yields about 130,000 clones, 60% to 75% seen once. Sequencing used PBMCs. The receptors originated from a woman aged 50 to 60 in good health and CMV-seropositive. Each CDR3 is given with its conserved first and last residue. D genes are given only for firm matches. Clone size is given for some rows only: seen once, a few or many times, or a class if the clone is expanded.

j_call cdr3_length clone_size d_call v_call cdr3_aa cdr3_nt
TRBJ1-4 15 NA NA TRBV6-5 CASSYGGRGTEKLFF TGTGCCAGCAGTTATGGGGGCAGGGGCACTGAAAAACTGTTTTTT
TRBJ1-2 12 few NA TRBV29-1 CSVDQDRGGYTF TGCAGCGTTGATCAGGACCGAGGGGGCTACACCTTC
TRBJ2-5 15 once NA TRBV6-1 CASSEADYPQETQYF TGTGCCAGCAGTGAAGCGGACTACCCCCAAGAGACCCAGTACTTC
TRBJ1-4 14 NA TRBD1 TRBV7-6 CASSPGTGLEKLFF TGTGCCAGCAGCCCCGGGACAGGGTTGGAAAAACTGTTTTTT
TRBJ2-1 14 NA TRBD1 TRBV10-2 CASSGDRGFNEQFF TGCGCCAGCAGTGGAGACAGGGGGTTTAATGAGCAGTTCTTC
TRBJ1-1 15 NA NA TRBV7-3 CASSLWSTAYTEAFF TGTGCCAGCAGCTTATGGTCAACAGCCTACACTGAAGCTTTCTTT
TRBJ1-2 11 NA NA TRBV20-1 CSAPQGWGYTF TGCAGTGCTCCCCAGGGGTGGGGCTACACCTTC
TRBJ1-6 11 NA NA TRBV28 CASSLSSPLHF TGTGCCAGCAGTCTCTCTTCACCCCTCCACTTT
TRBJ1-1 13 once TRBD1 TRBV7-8 CASSSLDRASAFF TGTGCCAGCAGCTCCTTGGACAGGGCCTCAGCTTTCTTT
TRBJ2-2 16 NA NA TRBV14 CASSQIGTGDTGELFF TGTGCCAGCAGCCAGATAGGGACGGGGGACACCGGGGAGCTGTTTTTT
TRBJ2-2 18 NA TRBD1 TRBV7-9 CASSLLRDRVFRTGELFF TGTGCCAGCAGCTTACTTCGGGACAGGGTGTTTCGCACCGGGGAGCTGTTTTTT
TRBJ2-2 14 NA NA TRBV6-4 CASSMEGGTGELFF TGTGCCAGCAGTATGGAGGGCGGGACCGGGGAGCTGTTTTTT
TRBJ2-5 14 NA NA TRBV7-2 CASSLPGYQETQYF TGTGCCAGCAGTTTACCAGGGTACCAAGAGACCCAGTACTTC
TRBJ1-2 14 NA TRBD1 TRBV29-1 CSVAGQGLNYGYTF TGCAGCGTCGCAGGACAGGGACTTAACTATGGCTACACCTTC